Each of the 18 T cell receptor beta chains below was sequenced from the same sample in a study of graft-versus-host responses after intestinal transplantation. Using immunoSEQ multiplex PCR, the repertoire was profiled, and TCRdb retains in-frame clones only, with some absent. Of approximately 120,000 clones listed, just over 90% are singletons. These receptors are not linked to any known antigen. The sequenced sample was unstimulated CD4+ T cells sorted from spleen or lymph node cells, obtained before intestinal transplant. These TCRs come from a human donor who received an intestinal transplant.

J is TRBJ2-2 and V is TRBV5-4, with D tentatively TRBD1 (6 bases). CDR1 is SGHNT and CDR2 is YYREEE in the germline V gene (reference sequence). The CDR3 has 15 amino acids. V dropped 0 bases and J dropped 6 bases, with 12 bases sitting between them. DNA of the CDR3: TGTGCCAGCAGCTTGGGGCAGGGGTTTGCCGGGGAGCTGTTTTTT. Amino acids: CASSLGQGFAGELFF.

V usage is TRBV5-1 and J usage is TRBJ1-1, with D perhaps matching TRBD1 (5 bases). V was shortened by 3 bases and J by 5 bases, with 11 bases between the two germline ends. CDR1 and CDR2 from the germline V gene are SGHRS and YFSETQ. The CDR3 has 13 amino acids. Written as DNA, the CDR3 is TGCGCCAGCAGCTCAGAGCAGGGAACTGAAGCTTTCTTT. This codes for CASSSEQGTEAFF.

This chain connects TRBV11-2 to TRBJ2-1; D uncertain. Germline lookup yields CDR1 SGHAT and CDR2 FQNNGV. The CDR3 covers 13 residues. V was pared by 1 base and J by 5 bases, with 6 bases between. The CDR3 DNA sequence: TGTGCCAGCAGCTTAGGTCTGGACAATGAGCAGTTCTTC. Translated, it gives CASSLGLDNEQFF.

This sequence joins TRBV30 and TRBJ1-5; 11 bases line up with TRBD1. The CDR3 consists of 15 residues. CDR1 is GTSNPN, CDR2 SVGIG, per germline (reference sequence). J was trimmed by 6 bases and V by 0 bases; bases with no gene match: 4. CDR3 sequence reads: CAWSVGDRGGQPQHF. The CDR3 DNA reads as TGTGCCTGGAGTGTAGGGGACAGGGGGGGTCAGCCCCAGCATTTT.

This chain uses TRBV6-5 with TRBJ2-7; no definite D call. The CDR3 has 10 amino acids. Germline CDR1 reads MNHEY; CDR2 reads SVGAGI. V lost 5 bases and J lost 4, with 3 bases in between. CDR3 sequence: CASSLYEQYF. CDR3 DNA sequence: TGTGCCAGCAGTCTTTACGAGCAGTACTTC.

This rearrangement joins TRBV5-4 to TRBJ2-2; perhaps TRBD2 as D (6 bases). The CDR3 has 15 residues. V lost 2 bases and J lost 4, with 12 bases in between. Germline-derived CDR1 and CDR2 are SGHNT and YYREEE (reference sequence). DNA for the CDR3: TGTGCCAGCAGCTTTGACTCCGGGGGCACCGGGGAGCTGTTTTTT. Residues: CASSFDSGGTGELFF.

CDR3 nucleotide sequence: TGTGCCAGCCGCCTATGGCAAGCGAACACTGAAGCTTTCTTT. This codes for CASRLWQANTEAFF. The chain is built from TRBV6-1 and TRBJ1-1; the D is unclear. The CDR3 is made up of 14 amino acids. Trimming shortened V by 8 bases and J by 1 base, and 14 bases separated the two germline ends. CDR1 is MNHNS, CDR2 SASEGT, per germline.

This chain links TRBV4-1 with TRBJ1-2, with D perhaps matching TRBD1 (5 bases). CDR1 MGHRA and CDR2 YSYEKL come from the germline V gene. CDR3 length: 14 amino acids. V was pared by 3 bases and J by 8 bases, with 16 bases between. The CDR3: CASSQETVRGGYTF. CDR3 in DNA: TGCGCCAGCAGCCAGGAGACAGTCAGAGGGGGCTACACCTTC.

The chain couples TRBV7-2 to TRBJ1-6; D is uncertain. CDR1 SGHTA and CDR2 FQGNSA come from the germline V gene. CDR3 size: 13 residues. With 3 bases removed from V and 4 bases from J, the gap between germline ends came to 4 bases. The CDR3 coding sequence is TGTGCCAGCAGCTTGCTTTATAATTCACCCCTCCACTTT. Its translation: CASSLLYNSPLHF.

The CDR3 loop is CASEAQPRRGPYGYTF. For the CDR3, the DNA is TGTGCCAGCGAGGCACAGCCCAGGCGAGGTCCCTATGGCTACACCTTC. This rearrangement joins TRBV2 to TRBJ1-2; D is unresolved. V was pared by 8 bases and J by 4 bases, with 23 bases between. In germline, CDR1 is SNHLY, CDR2 FYNNEI. There are 16 residues in the CDR3.

This sequence joins TRBV6-5 and TRBJ2-3; TRBD2 matches at 9 bases. With 0 bases clipped from V and 2 bases from J, the junction kept 3 bases outside the gene matches. The CDR3 contains 16 residues. Per germline, CDR1 MNHEY and CDR2 SVGAGI. CDR3 residues: CASSYSGLAPTDTQYF. The DNA of the CDR3 is TGTGCCAGCAGTTACTCGGGACTAGCCCCCACAGATACGCAGTATTTT.

The chain uses TRBV5-1 and TRBJ1-1, with TRBD1 matching 7 bases. The CDR3 runs 13 residues. The V gene's germline CDR1 is SGHRS and CDR2 YFSETQ. With V trimmed by 4 bases and J by 5 bases, 5 bases remained unmatched. The CDR3 spells CASSVQGGTEAFF. DNA for the CDR3: TGCGCCAGCAGCGTGCAGGGGGGAACTGAAGCTTTCTTT. The whole variable domain, filled in from reference TRBV5-1 and TRBJ1-1, reads KAGVTQTPRYLIKTRGQQVTLSCSPISGHRSVSWYQQTPGQGLQFLFEYFSETQRNKGNFPGRFSGRQFSNSRSEMNVSTLELGDSALYLCASSVQGGTEAFFGQGTRLTVV.

The J gene is TRBJ2-3, the V gene TRBV5-1, with D tentatively TRBD1 (5 bases). V lost 0 bases, J lost 2 bases, and 19 bases lay in between. The CDR3 runs 18 residues. Germline V gene lookup returns CDR1 SGHRS and CDR2 YFSETQ. CDR3 residues: CASSLDPEAQGYTDTQYF. For the CDR3, the DNA is TGCGCCAGCAGCTTGGACCCGGAAGCTCAGGGCTACACAGATACGCAGTATTTT.

This sequence joins TRBV19 and TRBJ1-2; TRBD1 matches 7 bases. The trim removed 7 bases at V and 7 bases at J, leaving 9 bases unmatched. The germline gives CDR1 LNHDA, CDR2 SQIVND (reference sequence). This CDR3 is built from 13 residues. CDR3 in DNA: TGTGCCAGTAAGATACAGGGGCGTGGTGGCTACACCTTC. This encodes CASKIQGRGGYTF.

J is TRBJ2-4 and V is TRBV4-1; weak D call: TRBD1 (6 bases). With 3 bases removed from V and 7 bases from J, the gap between germline ends came to 10 bases. This CDR3 has 13 amino acids. CDR1 MGHRA and CDR2 YSYEKL come from the germline V gene. CDR3 residues: CASSHGDRNIQYF. CDR3 DNA sequence: TGCGCCAGCAGCCACGGTGACAGGAACATTCAGTACTTC.

The gene calls are TRBV4-1 and TRBJ2-1; D is perhaps TRBD2 (5 bases). V lost 1 base and J lost 4, with 14 bases in between. Germline lookup yields CDR1 MGHRA and CDR2 YSYEKL. CDR3 length: 16 residues. The CDR3 coding sequence is TGCGCCAGCAGCCAAGGCGTCAGCGGTAGGTACAATGAGCAGTTCTTC. This translates into CASSQGVSGRYNEQFF.

CDR3 coding DNA: TGTGCCAGCTCACCACCGGACAGGGCTGAAGCTTTCTTT. Its translation: CASSPPDRAEAFF. This chain links TRBV18 with TRBJ1-1; TRBD1 matches 8 bases. V gave up 0 bases and J gave up 6 bases; unmatched junction bases: 0. The CDR3 is 13 residues long. CDR1 and CDR2 from the germline V gene are KGHSH and LQKENI.

This chain connects TRBV6-5 to TRBJ2-1; tentative D call: TRBD1 (6 bases). This CDR3 contains 13 residues. V was pared by 6 bases and J by 1 base, with 7 bases between. Germline lookup yields CDR1 MNHEY and CDR2 SVGAGI. The CDR3 region is CASRQGSYNEQFF. CDR3 sequence (DNA): TGTGCCAGCAGACAGGGTTCCTACAATGAGCAGTTCTTC.